This T cell receptor beta chain is from a study of cytomegalovirus exposure and HLA in healthy donors. Study-level findings and limits: A missense DCLRE1C variant was associated with V- and J-gene trimming of TCR beta chains in a later analysis, and an independent cohort replicated the association. A later analysis revealed that TCR association rates differed between HLA loci, peaking at DRB1 and bottoming out at HLA-C. In an earlier analysis, most TCR beta V segments were productive about 90% or about 30% of the time.

It was with 60 Vbeta and 13 Jbeta primers that the PCR ran. Assay: immunoSEQ multiplex PCR; the TCRdb copy retains only in-frame clones and omits some. The top ten hold around 6.3% of the sample, which has approximately 140,000 clones, just over 65% seen once. In the case of this clone: What it binds is unknown.

Losses at the gene ends were 2 bases for V and 4 bases for J; bases not matched to a gene: 4. The CDR3 contains 15 residues. Germline CDR1 and CDR2: SGDLS and YYNGEE. Healthy donors of bone marrow made up the group. The sequencing sample was made of PBMCs. This clonotype was sampled from a woman aged 60 to 75 in good health and CMV-seronegative. The chain employs TRBV9 and TRBJ2-3; 10 nucleotides line up with TRBD2. The CDR3 loop reads CASSVSGGAADTQYF. CDR3 bases: TGTGCCAGCAGCGTCAGCGGGGGGGCGGCAGATACGCAGTATTTT.